One sample yielded the 17 T cell receptor beta chains listed below, sequenced in a study of lymphopenia after photon versus proton radiotherapy. The repertoire was sequenced with immunoSEQ multiplex PCR; TCRdb's copy has only in-frame clones and lacks some. The table records approximately 160,000 clones, less than 90% of them present only once. The sample in question was peripheral blood, obtained from a patient treated with photon-based radiotherapy. These receptors were taken from a man aged 45-65 years with gastric cancer.

The chain is built from TRBV6-1 and TRBJ1-5; D is ambiguous. The V end lost 1 base, the J end lost 4 bases, and 5 bases lay between the germline ends. There are 13 residues in the CDR3. Germline CDR1 and CDR2: MNHNS and SASEGT. The CDR3 region has the DNA TGTGCCAGCAGTGAAGTGGCGAATCAGCCCCAGCATTTT. As protein: CASSEVANQPQHF.

The chain has TRBV7-3 and TRBJ2-3; D is undetermined. The germline V gene has CDR1 SGHTA and CDR2 FQGTGA. The CDR3 has 13 amino acids. V was cut by 5 bases and J by 6 bases, with 12 bases left in between. Here the CDR3 reads CASSQNPWDTQYF. The CDR3 DNA sequence: TGTGCCAGCAGCCAAAATCCCTGGGATACGCAGTATTTT.

The rearrangement uses TRBV27 and TRBJ1-2, with D possibly TRBD1 on 6 matching bases. V was cut by 6 bases and J by 8 bases, with 16 bases left in between. This CDR3 has 13 amino acids. Germline loops: CDR1 MNHEY, CDR2 SMNVEV (reference sequence). The CDR3 DNA is TGTGCCAGCAGCCAAGCAGGGGCACGGGGCTACACCTTC. Encoded protein: CASSQAGARGYTF.

Only a few counts were recorded for this clone. V and J are TRBV5-1 and TRBJ2-1, with TRBD1 identical over 10 bases. Germline V lookup: CDR1 SGHRS, CDR2 YFSETQ. The CDR3 runs to 17 residues. The V gene end was trimmed by 7 bases and the J gene end by 2 bases; junction bases not matched to a gene: 12. In DNA form, the CDR3 reads TGCGCCAGCCGGGGATTTGGGGACAGGGGTACCTACAATGAGCAGTTCTTC. Translation gives CASRGFGDRGTYNEQFF.

This chain uses TRBV7-9 with TRBJ2-7; 9 bases are a match to TRBD1. Per the germline V gene, CDR1 is SEHNR and CDR2 is FQNEAQ (reference sequence). V shed 5 bases, J shed 1 base, and the junction held 9 bases outside the gene matches. The CDR3 consists of 16 residues. CDR3 protein: CASSPGSGTGSYEQYF. The DNA of the CDR3 is TGTGCCAGCAGCCCAGGCTCGGGGACAGGGTCCTACGAGCAGTACTTC.

The chain links TRBV28 to TRBJ1-1; D not certain. Germline CDR1 is MDHEN and CDR2 is SYDVKM. The CDR3 totals 14 residues. V was shortened by 4 bases and J by 3 bases, with 12 bases between the two germline ends. CDR3 DNA sequence: TGTGCCAGCAGTTCCCCTAAGGCTTACACTGAAGCTTTCTTT. Its translation is CASSSPKAYTEAFF.

V is TRBV7-2 and J is TRBJ1-5; D gene unclear. V lost 1 base and J lost 3, with 7 bases in between. This CDR3 region has 14 residues. Germline-derived CDR1 and CDR2 are SGHTA and FQGNSA. DNA of the CDR3: TGTGCCAGCAGCTTAGGTCACCTCAATCAGCCCCAGCATTTT. This encodes CASSLGHLNQPQHF.

The CDR3 nucleotides are TGTGCCAGTAGTAAAGCTAGCGGGAATTACGAGCAGTACTTC. This codes for CASSKASGNYEQYF. The genes are TRBV19 and TRBJ2-7; 9 bases are a match to TRBD2. With V trimmed by 4 bases and J by 4 bases, 5 bases remained unmatched. Germline V gives CDR1 LNHDA, CDR2 SQIVND (reference sequence). This CDR3 is 14 amino acids long.

This clone has just one count. In nucleotides, the CDR3 is TGTGCCAGCAGCTTAAGAGGGCCGGGGGAGACCCAGTACTTC. It translates to CASSLRGPGETQYF. The chain joins TRBV13 to TRBJ2-5, with D possibly being TRBD2 (5 bases). The CDR3 is 14 amino acids. Germline loops: CDR1 PRHDT, CDR2 FYEKMQ (reference sequence). Deletions cut 2 bases from V and 5 bases from J, with 12 bases between. The variable domain in full, with the rest retrieved from reference TRBV13 and TRBJ2-5, is AAGVIQSPRHLIKEKRETATLKCYPIPRHDTVYWYQQGPGQDPQFLISFYEKMQSDKGSIPDRFSAQQFSDYHSELNMSSLELGDSALYFCASSLRGPGETQYFGPGTRLLVL.

The rearrangement links TRBV28 to TRBJ1-2; 8 bases are shared with TRBD1. V was pared by 8 bases and J by 2 bases, with 7 bases of the junction left unmatched. Per the germline V gene, CDR1 is MDHEN and CDR2 is SYDVKM. The CDR3 spans 14 residues. The CDR3 loop reads CASGTGPPNYGYTF. The CDR3 DNA reads TGTGCCAGCGGGACAGGTCCCCCGAACTATGGCTACACCTTC.

The chain uses TRBV9 and TRBJ2-1; D is possibly TRBD1 (6 bases). V lost 1 base, J lost 5 bases, and 16 bases lay in between. Germline V CDR1 and CDR2: SGDLS, YYNGEE. The CDR3 sequence is 16 residues long. The CDR3 DNA is TGTGCCAGCAGCGTAACCCACAGGGCGGGCGACAATGAGCAGTTCTTC. Protein: CASSVTHRAGDNEQFF.

The V gene is TRBV5-6, the J gene TRBJ1-5, with 9 bases that match TRBD1. Germline values: CDR1 SGHDT, CDR2 YYEEEE. The V and J ends lost 1 base and 4 bases, in that order; junction bases with no gene match: 3. The CDR3 totals 15 residues. The CDR3 is CASSLLGQGNQPQHF. As DNA, the CDR3 is TGTGCCAGCAGCTTGCTGGGACAGGGAAATCAGCCCCAGCATTTT.

The chain is built from TRBV6-5 and TRBJ2-3, with 8 bases aligning to TRBD1. Unmatched junction bases numbered 9, after V lost 6 bases and J lost 4 bases. In germline, CDR1 is MNHEY, CDR2 SVGAGI. The CDR3 covers 15 residues. The CDR3, as DNA: TGTGCCAGCAGAACCGGACAGGGTGGAGCAGATACGCAGTATTTT. Translating gives CASRTGQGGADTQYF.

V usage is TRBV11-2 and J usage is TRBJ2-7, with 7 bases fitting TRBD2. This CDR3 has 15 amino acids. Germline values: CDR1 SGHAT, CDR2 FQNNGV. The ends lost 4 bases at V and 2 bases at J; junction bases unmatched: 8. The chain's CDR3 is CASSSFSGLTYEQYF. CDR3 DNA: TGTGCCAGCAGCTCATTTAGCGGGTTAACCTACGAGCAGTACTTC.

V and J are TRBV9 and TRBJ1-3; 7 bases are a match to TRBD1. J gave up 4 bases and V 2 bases, and 3 bases lay outside the gene matches. This CDR3 spans 14 amino acids. Germline V gene data show CDR1 as SGDLS and CDR2 as YYNGEE. Here the CDR3 DNA reads TGTGCCAGCAGCGTGACAGGGCAGGGAAACACCATATATTTT. It yields the protein CASSVTGQGNTIYF.

The V call is TRBV27, the J call TRBJ2-5, with a weak D call TRBD1 (7 bases). The V and J ends lost 2 bases and 2 bases respectively, with 15 bases between them. CDR1 and CDR2 from the germline V gene are MNHEY and SMNVEV (reference sequence). The CDR3 covers 16 residues. The CDR3 here is CASSLGGTAKQETQYF. For the CDR3, the DNA is TGTGCCAGCAGTTTAGGGGGGACAGCAAAGCAAGAGACCCAGTACTTC.

The V gene is TRBV28, the J gene TRBJ2-1; 7 bases line up with TRBD2. The CDR3 is 15 residues long. Germline lookup yields CDR1 MDHEN and CDR2 SYDVKM. The trim removed 4 bases at V and 7 bases at J, leaving 10 bases unmatched. CDR3 DNA: TGTGCCAGCAGTTCCTTAGCGGGTACCTGGAATGAGCAGTTCTTC. Translated, it gives CASSSLAGTWNEQFF.